This T cell receptor beta chain was captured by sequencing in a study of CD8 T cells in ankylosing spondylitis. Notes on the study in general: Matched ankylosing spondylitis synovial fluid reportedly contained a significantly enriched population of disease-linked clones. Disease-linked clones proved CD8+ and comparatively uncommon in peripheral blood. What seemed typical of ankylosing spondylitis blood was a TCR beta motif built from 7 or 8 highly homologous variants.

This clonotype turned up a few times. The antigen remains unidentified. V was shortened by 6 bases and J by 3 bases, with 14 bases between the two germline ends. Germline CDR1 reads SQVTM; CDR2 reads ANQGSEA. The CDR3 totals 13 residues. As the method for making TCR beta libraries, quantitative 5'-RACE with molecular barcodes was used. Each CDR3 protein gets one entry after TCRdb re-called the 5' RACE reads with MiXCR. The repertoire holds 250,000 to 350,000 distinct CDR3 sequences, 20% seen once, with 3.5% to 4.5% in the top ten. Source material: blood, either unsorted or a sorted T cell fraction (not recorded which). The clonotype was recovered from a female donor with ankylosing spondylitis or in good health (not recorded which). The chain couples TRBV29-1 to TRBJ1-2, with no clear D. This CDR3 is CSVTKVEDYGYTF. The CDR3 DNA reads as TGCAGCGTCACAAAGGTGGAGGACTATGGCTACACCTTC.